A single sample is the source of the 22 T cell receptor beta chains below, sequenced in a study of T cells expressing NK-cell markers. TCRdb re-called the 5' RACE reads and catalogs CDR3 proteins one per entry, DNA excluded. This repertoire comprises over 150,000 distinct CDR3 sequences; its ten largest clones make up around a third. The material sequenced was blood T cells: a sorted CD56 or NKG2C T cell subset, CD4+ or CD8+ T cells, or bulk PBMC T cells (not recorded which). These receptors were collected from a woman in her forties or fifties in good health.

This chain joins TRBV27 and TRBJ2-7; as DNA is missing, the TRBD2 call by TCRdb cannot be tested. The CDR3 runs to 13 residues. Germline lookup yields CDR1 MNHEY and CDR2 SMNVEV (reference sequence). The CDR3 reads CASSLLPNYEQYF.

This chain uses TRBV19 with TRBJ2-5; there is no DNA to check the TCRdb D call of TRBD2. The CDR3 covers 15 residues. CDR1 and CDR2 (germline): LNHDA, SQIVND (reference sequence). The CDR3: CATQVGSGPQETQYF.

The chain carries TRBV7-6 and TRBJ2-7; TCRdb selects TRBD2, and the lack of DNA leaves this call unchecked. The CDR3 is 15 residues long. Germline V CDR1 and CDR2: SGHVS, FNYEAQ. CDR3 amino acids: CASSPLDRGSYEQYF.

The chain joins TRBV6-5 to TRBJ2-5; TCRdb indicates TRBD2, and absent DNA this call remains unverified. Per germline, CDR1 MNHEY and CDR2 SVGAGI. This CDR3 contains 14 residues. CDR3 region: CASSTLGSQETQYF.

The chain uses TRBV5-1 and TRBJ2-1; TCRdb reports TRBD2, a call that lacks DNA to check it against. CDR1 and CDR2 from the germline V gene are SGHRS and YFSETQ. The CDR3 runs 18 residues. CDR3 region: CASSFTSGASSSYNEQFF.

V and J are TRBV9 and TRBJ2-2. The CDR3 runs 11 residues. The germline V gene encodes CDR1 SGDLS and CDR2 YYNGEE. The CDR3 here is CASSAPGELFF. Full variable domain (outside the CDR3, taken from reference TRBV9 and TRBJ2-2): DSGVTQTPKHLITATGQRVTLRCSPRSGDLSVYWYQQSLDQGLQFLIQYYNGEERAKGNILERFSAQQFPDLHSELNLSSLELGDSALYFCASSAPGELFFGEGSRLTVL.

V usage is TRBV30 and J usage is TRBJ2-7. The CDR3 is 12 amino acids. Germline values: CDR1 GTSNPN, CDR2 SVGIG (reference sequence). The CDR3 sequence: CAWSTGTYEQYF.

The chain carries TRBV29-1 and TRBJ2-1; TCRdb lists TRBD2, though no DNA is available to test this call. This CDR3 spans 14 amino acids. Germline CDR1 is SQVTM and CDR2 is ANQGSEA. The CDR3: CSGLEDGSYNEQFF.

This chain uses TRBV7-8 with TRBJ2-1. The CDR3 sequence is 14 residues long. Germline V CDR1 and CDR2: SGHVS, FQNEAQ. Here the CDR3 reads CASSLENTYNEQFF. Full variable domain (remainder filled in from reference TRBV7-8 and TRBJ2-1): GAGVSQSPRYKVAKRGQDVALRCDPISGHVSLFWYQQALGQGPEFLTYFQNEAQLDKSGLPSDRFFAERPEGSVSTLKIQRTQQEDSAVYLCASSLENTYNEQFFGPGTRLTVL.

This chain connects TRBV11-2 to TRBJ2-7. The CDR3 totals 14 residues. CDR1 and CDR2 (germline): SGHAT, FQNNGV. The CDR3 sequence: CASSLTGASYEQYF.

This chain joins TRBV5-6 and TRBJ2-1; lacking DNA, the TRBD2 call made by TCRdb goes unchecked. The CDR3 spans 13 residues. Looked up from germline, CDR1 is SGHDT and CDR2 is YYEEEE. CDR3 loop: CASSFTGGREQFF.

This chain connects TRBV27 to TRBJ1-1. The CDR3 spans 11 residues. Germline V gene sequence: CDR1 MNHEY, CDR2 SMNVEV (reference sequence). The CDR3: CASAGSSEAFF.

This CDR3 is CASSGGRRDNEQFF. The chain has TRBV6-5 and TRBJ2-1; the D gene TCRdb calls, TRBD2, cannot be checked with no DNA. This CDR3 comprises 14 residues. Germline lookup yields CDR1 MNHEY and CDR2 SVGAGI.

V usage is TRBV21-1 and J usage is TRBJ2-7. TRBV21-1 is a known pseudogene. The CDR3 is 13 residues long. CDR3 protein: CAIPLWRAYEQYF.

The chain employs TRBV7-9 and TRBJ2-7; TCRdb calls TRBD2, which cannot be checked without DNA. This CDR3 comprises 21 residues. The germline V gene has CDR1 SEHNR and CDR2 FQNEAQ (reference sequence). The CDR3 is CASSLYGTEYPSGRSSYEQYF.

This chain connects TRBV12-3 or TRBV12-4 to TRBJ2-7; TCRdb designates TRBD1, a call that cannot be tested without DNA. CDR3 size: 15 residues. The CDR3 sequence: CASSLADRGPYEQYF.

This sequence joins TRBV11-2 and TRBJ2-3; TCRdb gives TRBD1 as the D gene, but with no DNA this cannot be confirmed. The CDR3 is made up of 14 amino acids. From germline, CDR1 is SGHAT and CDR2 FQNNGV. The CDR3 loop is CASSSGSGLETQYF.

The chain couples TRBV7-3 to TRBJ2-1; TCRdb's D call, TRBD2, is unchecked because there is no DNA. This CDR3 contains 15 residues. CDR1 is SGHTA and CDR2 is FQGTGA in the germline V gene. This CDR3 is CASSPTGGQLNEQFF.

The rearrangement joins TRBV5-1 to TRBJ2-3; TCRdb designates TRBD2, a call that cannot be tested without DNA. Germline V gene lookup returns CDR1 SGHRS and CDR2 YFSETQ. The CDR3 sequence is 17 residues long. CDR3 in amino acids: CASTLIRRESSTDTQYF.

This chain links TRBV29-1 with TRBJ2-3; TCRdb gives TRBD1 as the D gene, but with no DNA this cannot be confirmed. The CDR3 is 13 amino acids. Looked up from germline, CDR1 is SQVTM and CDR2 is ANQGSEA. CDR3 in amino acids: CSVPGTPTDTQYF.

CDR3 sequence reads: CSARGVADYNEQFF. The chain joins TRBV20-1 to TRBJ2-1; checking the TCRdb D call of TRBD2 is not possible without DNA. The CDR3 covers 14 residues. Germline V lookup: CDR1 DFQATT, CDR2 SNEGSKA (reference sequence).

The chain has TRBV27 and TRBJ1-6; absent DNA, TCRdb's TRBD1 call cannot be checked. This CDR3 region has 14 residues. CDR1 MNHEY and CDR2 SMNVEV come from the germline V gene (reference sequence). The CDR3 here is CASSLTGGDPPSHF.